A single sample is the source of the 28 T cell receptor beta chains below, sequenced in a study of cytomegalovirus exposure and HLA in healthy donors. This PCR relied on a set of 60 Vbeta primers and 13 Jbeta primers. Method: immunoSEQ multiplex PCR; TCRdb's copy keeps in-frame clones and lacks some. This sample has roughly 76,000 clones, with around 79% found just once. Sequenced sample: PBMCs. The receptors were sampled from a man aged 25 to 45 in good health and CMV-seronegative.

This clone appeared a single time. This chain's CDR3 is CSVEENAQETQYF. CDR3 coding DNA: TGCAGCGTTGAGGAGAACGCCCAAGAGACCCAGTACTTC. The chain carries TRBV29-1 and TRBJ2-5; D unclear. The CDR3 contains 13 residues. Trimming cost V 3 bases and J 1 base, with 9 bases left between them. Per the germline V gene, CDR1 is SQVTM and CDR2 is ANQGSEA. The complete variable domain, with remaining parts taken from reference TRBV29-1 and TRBJ2-5, reads SAVISQKPSRDICQRGTSLTIQCQVDSQVTMMFWYRQQPGQSLTLIATANQGSEATYESGFVIDKFPISRPNLTFSTLTVSNMSPEDSSIYLCSVEENAQETQYFGPGTRLLVL.

This clone was seen more than once but under ten times. This chain links TRBV7-2 with TRBJ2-7; weak D call: TRBD2 (5 bases). V was cut by 4 bases and J by 0 bases, with 7 bases left in between. CDR1 is SGHTA, CDR2 FQGNSA, per germline. The CDR3 runs to 13 residues. The CDR3 sequence is CASSSRDSYEQYF. The CDR3 DNA reads as TGTGCCAGCAGCTCCCGGGACTCCTACGAGCAGTACTTC. The entire variable domain, with the rest obtained from reference TRBV7-2 and TRBJ2-7, is as follows: GAGVSQSPSNKVTEKGKDVELRCDPISGHTALYWYRQSLGQGLEFLIYFQGNSAPDKSGLPSDRFSAERTGGSVSTLTIQRTQQEDSAVYLCASSSRDSYEQYFGPGTRLTVT.

The chain is built from TRBV25-1 and TRBJ2-5; perhaps TRBD1 as D (6 bases). The assigned J gene may be wrong: the sequence end matches TRBJ2-7 better. Germline loops: CDR1 MGHDK, CDR2 SYGVNS. The CDR3 length is 13 residues. CDR3 coding DNA: TGTGCCAGCGGAAGACAGGACTCCTACGAGCAGTACTTC. Encoded protein: CASGRQDSYEQYF.

The chain carries TRBV12-5 and TRBJ2-2; 7 bases match TRBD2. The CDR3 sequence is 17 residues long. Trimming took 6 bases from V and 5 from J; bases not matched to a gene: 15. CDR1 is LGHNT, CDR2 FRNRAP, per germline. The CDR3 DNA reads TGTGCTAGTGGATACGCCACTAGCGCTCGGAGGACCGGGGAGCTGTTTTTT. Amino acid sequence: CASGYATSARRTGELFF.

The chain uses TRBV11-2 and TRBJ2-7; 9 bases map to TRBD2. The germline CDR1 and CDR2 sequences are SGHAT and FQNNGV. CDR3 length: 15 residues. The V segment lost 6 bases and the J segment 3 bases; nucleotides outside the gene matches: 9. The CDR3 reads CASRPGTSWRYEQYF. In DNA form, the CDR3 reads TGTGCCAGCAGACCCGGGACTAGCTGGCGCTACGAGCAGTACTTC.

V and J are TRBV7-9 and TRBJ1-2, with 7 bases matching TRBD1. The germline V gene has CDR1 SEHNR and CDR2 FQNEAQ (reference sequence). V dropped 4 bases and J dropped 8; count of bases not matched to a gene: 10. CDR3 size: 14 residues. CDR3: CASSSFRQGRGYTF. As DNA, the CDR3 is TGTGCCAGCAGCTCCTTTAGACAGGGACGAGGCTACACCTTC.

J is TRBJ2-6 and V is TRBV27, with 7 nucleotides matching TRBD2. After removal of 7 bases from V and 2 bases from J, the junction contained 5 bases not matched to a gene. Germline lookup yields CDR1 MNHEY and CDR2 SMNVEV (reference sequence). The CDR3 contains 15 residues. In DNA form, the CDR3 reads TGTGCCAGCACCCTCGGGACTACTGGGGCCAACGTCCTGACTTTC. Protein: CASTLGTTGANVLTF. Together with reference TRBV27 and TRBJ2-6, the CDR3 gives the full variable domain: EAQVTQNPRYLITVTGKKLTVTCSQNMNHEYMSWYRQDPGLGLRQIYYSMNVEVTDKGDVPEGYKVSRKEKRNFPLILESPSPNQTSLYFCASTLGTTGANVLTFGAGSRLTVL.

V and J are TRBV4-2 and TRBJ2-7; maybe TRBD1 (6 bases). CDR3 length: 16 residues. Germline loops: CDR1 LGHNA, CDR2 YNFKEQ. Trimming removed 6 bases at V and 0 bases at J, with 18 bases between. As DNA, the CDR3 is TGTGCCAGCAGTCCCGTTGGGGGCCCTCGCTCCTACGAGCAGTACTTC. Its protein is CASSPVGGPRSYEQYF.

The chain employs TRBV11-2 and TRBJ1-2; D may be TRBD1 (6 bases). The CDR3 spans 14 residues. Germline CDR1 reads SGHAT; CDR2 reads FQNNGV. Trimming pared 1 base from V and 8 bases from J, leaving 14 bases between. The DNA of the CDR3 is TGTGCCAGCAGCTTAGCCCAGGGGTTGGAAGGCTACACCTTC. Translation gives CASSLAQGLEGYTF.

This clone was found a few times. This chain links TRBV6-5 with TRBJ1-1; no firm D call. Germline CDR1 and CDR2: MNHEY and SVGAGI. This CDR3 region has 12 residues. Trimming took off 6 bases at V and 1 base at J, with 6 bases between the two ends. The CDR3 here is CASSPKNTEAFF. The CDR3 nucleotides read TGTGCCAGCAGCCCAAAGAACACTGAAGCTTTCTTT.

V usage is TRBV5-1 and J usage is TRBJ2-7, with 11 bases matching TRBD2. The length of the CDR3 is 14 residues. Germline values: CDR1 SGHRS, CDR2 YFSETQ. The ends lost 0 bases at V and 6 bases at J; junction bases unmatched: 2. In nucleotides, the CDR3 is TGCGCCAGCAGCTTGGAGACTAGCGGGACCGAGCAGTACTTC. This codes for CASSLETSGTEQYF. Filled out from reference TRBV5-1 and TRBJ2-7, the complete variable domain reads KAGVTQTPRYLIKTRGQQVTLSCSPISGHRSVSWYQQTPGQGLQFLFEYFSETQRNKGNFPGRFSGRQFSNSRSEMNVSTLELGDSALYLCASSLETSGTEQYFGPGTRLTVT.

The chain links TRBV29-1 to TRBJ1-2; D uncertain. V was trimmed by 4 bases and J by 0 bases, leaving 15 bases between them. Germline loops: CDR1 SQVTM, CDR2 ANQGSEA. CDR3 length: 15 residues. In nucleotides, the CDR3 is TGCAGCGTTGGAAGAGCAGAGCGAGCTAACTATGGCTACACCTTC. Protein sequence: CSVGRAERANYGYTF.

The rearrangement uses TRBV19 and TRBJ2-5; TRBD2 aligns across 9 bases. Germline trimming cut 11 bases from V and 3 bases from J; bases unmatched to any gene: 4. CDR1 and CDR2 (germline): LNHDA, SQIVND (reference sequence). The CDR3 is 12 residues long. The CDR3 nucleotides read TGTGCCGCGGGACTAGCAGAAGAGACCCAGTACTTC. It codes for CAAGLAEETQYF. The full variable domain, with the rest looked up from reference TRBV19 and TRBJ2-5, is DGGITQSPKYLFRKEGQNVTLSCEQNLNHDAMYWYRQDPGQGLRLIYYSQIVNDFQKGDIAEGYSVSREKKESFPLTVTSAQKNPTAFYLCAAGLAEETQYFGPGTRLLVL.

This chain links TRBV11-2 with TRBJ1-2; the D is unclear. Germline values: CDR1 SGHAT, CDR2 FQNNGV. V lost 3 bases and J 6 bases, leaving 8 bases between the germline ends. The CDR3 totals 12 residues. The CDR3: CASSFGEDGYTF. The CDR3, as DNA: TGTGCCAGCAGCTTCGGAGAGGATGGCTACACCTTC.

The rearrangement links TRBV28 to TRBJ2-3; 10 nucleotides align to TRBD1. The J segment lost 3 bases and the V segment lost 3 bases, leaving 3 bases of the junction unmatched. The germline CDR1 and CDR2 sequences are MDHEN and SYDVKM. The CDR3 has 15 residues. The CDR3 spells CASSFGTGETDTQYF. The CDR3 coding sequence is TGTGCCAGCAGTTTCGGGACAGGGGAGACAGATACGCAGTATTTT.

The chain combines TRBV27 with TRBJ2-7, with a possible D match to TRBD2 (5 bases). Trimming removed 0 bases from V and 1 base from J, with 7 bases in between. Germline V gene sequence: CDR1 MNHEY, CDR2 SMNVEV (reference sequence). The length of the CDR3 is 14 residues. As DNA, the CDR3 is TGTGCCAGCAGTTTATCGAGGGTATCCTACGAGCAGTACTTC. This gives the protein CASSLSRVSYEQYF.

The J gene is TRBJ1-2, the V gene TRBV6-5; D remains ambiguous. Germline V gene sequence: CDR1 MNHEY, CDR2 SVGAGI. The CDR3 is made up of 13 amino acids. Trimming removed 3 bases at V and 6 bases at J, with 11 bases between. CDR3 sequence reads: CASSYDGGNGYTF. The DNA of the CDR3 is TGTGCCAGCAGTTATGATGGAGGGAATGGCTACACCTTC.

The chain joins TRBV19 to TRBJ1-3; TRBD1 is a possible D gene (5 bases). This CDR3 contains 17 residues. Germline assignment: CDR1 LNHDA and CDR2 SQIVND (reference sequence). Trimming shortened V by 0 bases and J by 2 bases, and 14 bases separated the two germline ends. The chain's CDR3 is CASSIDPPGIAGNTIYF. CDR3 coding DNA: TGTGCCAGTAGTATAGATCCCCCAGGGATCGCTGGAAACACCATATATTTT.

The chain uses TRBV7-9 and TRBJ1-1, with 10 bases matching TRBD1. CDR3 length equals 13 residues. V shed 5 bases and J 13 bases; nucleotides not matched to a gene: 10. Per the germline V gene, CDR1 is SEHNR and CDR2 is FQNEAQ (reference sequence). CDR3 region: CASSPGQGSLGFF. The CDR3 nucleotides read TGTGCCAGCAGCCCGGGACAGGGGTCTCTCGGTTTCTTT.

As DNA, the CDR3 is TGTGCCAGCAGTTTATCTGCCAGGGGGCGGACTGAAGCTTTCTTT. Translation gives CASSLSARGRTEAFF. This chain connects TRBV27 to TRBJ1-1; TRBD1 matches at 8 bases. Losses at the gene ends were 0 bases for V and 5 bases for J; bases not matched to a gene: 5. The germline V gene has CDR1 MNHEY and CDR2 SMNVEV (reference sequence). This CDR3 is built from 15 residues.

This rearrangement joins TRBV27 to TRBJ2-2; 9 bases are a match to TRBD2. The CDR3 is made up of 17 amino acids. Germline V gene lookup returns CDR1 MNHEY and CDR2 SMNVEV (reference sequence). J was trimmed by 5 bases and V by 1 base; bases with no gene match: 8. CDR3 nucleotide sequence: TGTGCCAGCAGTTTATTGTCGACTAGCGGAAGTACCGGGGAGCTGTTTTTT. Translation gives CASSLLSTSGSTGELFF.

The V gene is TRBV16, the J gene TRBJ2-5; 9 bases are a match to TRBD2. V dropped 3 bases and J dropped 5; count of bases not matched to a gene: 7. CDR3 length: 15 amino acids. Germline CDR1 is KGHSY and CDR2 is FQNENV. CDR3 DNA: TGTGCCAGCAGCCATGCGGGAGGGCCGAGGGAGACCCAGTACTTC. Its translation: CASSHAGGPRETQYF.

The chain is built from TRBV5-5 and TRBJ2-7; no firm D call. The CDR3 covers 14 residues. V lost 2 bases, J lost 2 bases, and 11 bases lay in between. Germline loops: CDR1 SGHKS, CDR2 YYEKEE (reference sequence). The CDR3 bases are TGTGCCAGCAGCTTTGGTGGCAGGACCTACGAGCAGTACTTC. It translates to CASSFGGRTYEQYF.

This clone was detected once. The chain uses TRBV6-1 and TRBJ1-4; possible D gene TRBD1, 6 bases. The CDR3 is 15 amino acids. Germline values: CDR1 MNHNS, CDR2 SASEGT. V was trimmed by 3 bases and J by 8 bases, leaving 16 bases between them. In DNA form, the CDR3 reads TGTGCCAGCAGTGATTTACAGGGTGCAAAAGAAAAACTGTTTTTT. It is translated as CASSDLQGAKEKLFF.

This rearrangement joins TRBV2 to TRBJ2-1; 10 bases line up with TRBD2. This CDR3 spans 19 amino acids. V lost 0 bases and J lost 1; bases outside the gene matches: 9. The germline V gene encodes CDR1 SNHLY and CDR2 FYNNEI. The CDR3 spells CASSEAPASGGLSYNEQFF. The CDR3 region has the DNA TGTGCCAGCAGTGAAGCGCCGGCTAGCGGGGGACTATCCTACAATGAGCAGTTCTTC. Together with reference TRBV2 and TRBJ2-1, the CDR3 gives the full variable domain: EPEVTQTPSHQVTQMGQEVILRCVPISNHLYFYWYRQILGQKVEFLVSFYNNEISEKSEIFDDQFSVERPDGSNFTLKIRSTKLEDSAMYFCASSEAPASGGLSYNEQFFGPGTRLTVL.

The chain carries TRBV28 and TRBJ1-2; D ambiguous. Germline V gene data show CDR1 as MDHEN and CDR2 as SYDVKM. There are 13 residues in the CDR3. The germline V and J ends were trimmed by 6 bases and 2 bases, with 10 bases remaining between them. The CDR3 protein is CASSNPQNYGYTF. In nucleotides, the CDR3 is TGTGCCAGCAGCAATCCTCAGAACTATGGCTACACCTTC.

CDR3 nucleotides: TGTGCCAGCAGTTCCGGGTATAGAACACCGTTGGAGACCCAGTACTTC. Translating it yields CASSSGYRTPLETQYF. This chain links TRBV11-2 with TRBJ2-5; unclear D gene. Germline-derived CDR1 and CDR2 are SGHAT and FQNNGV. This CDR3 has 16 amino acids. Trimming stripped 6 bases from V and 5 bases from J, with 22 bases between.

Remarks on this clone: The junction differs from germline at one of its ends, possibly a read error. The chain employs TRBV7-7 and TRBJ2-7, with 9 nucleotides matching TRBD1. The V gene's germline CDR1 is SSHAT and CDR2 FNYEAQ (reference sequence). The CDR3 has 18 amino acids. CDR3 region: CASSLERSETGGSYEQYF. For the CDR3, the DNA is TGTGCTAGCAGCTTAGAAAGGAGTGAGACAGGGGGTTCCTACGAGCAGTACTTC.